This T cell receptor beta chain was sequenced in a study of blood T cell repertoires in COVID-19. J gave up 11 bases and V 4 bases, and 6 bases lay outside the gene matches. The CDR3 covers 12 residues. Here immunoSEQ multiplex PCR was the method, and the copy in TCRdb shows in-frame clones only, minus some. The profile shows around 60,000 clones, about three quarters of them singletons. The clonotype originates from a young man with COVID-19, enrolled during active disease. Sequencing was done on a sample of peripheral blood. This chain joins TRBV5-3 and TRBJ1-1; TRBD1 matches at 9 bases. TRBV5-3 is reported as an ORF; its role is uncertain. The CDR3, as DNA: TGTGCCAGAAGCCCGGGACAGGGTGAGGCTTTCTTT. Protein product: CARSPGQGEAFF.